The 20 T cell receptor beta chains presented below share a single source sample, sequenced in a study of PD-1 blockade in classical Hodgkin lymphoma. TCRdb's table, derived via immunoSEQ multiplex PCR, lists solely in-frame clones and lacks some. Here the sample spans about 40,000 clones, roughly four fifths being singletons. There was relapse after autologous stem cell transplantation in every patient, and there was variation in brentuximab vedotin exposure. Material: peripheral blood mononuclear cells (PBMCs), obtained at baseline. These receptor sequences come from a human donor with classical Hodgkin lymphoma.

The J gene is TRBJ2-7, the V gene TRBV11-3; 8 positions match TRBD1. Germline CDR1 is SGHNT and CDR2 is YENEEA. The V and J ends lost 2 bases and 1 base, in that order; junction bases with no gene match: 7. This CDR3 region has 16 residues. The DNA for the CDR3 is TGTGCCAGCAGCTTACGGGCAGGGGGCCCTTCCTACGAGCAGTACTTC. It specifies CASSLRAGGPSYEQYF.

This rearrangement joins TRBV2 to TRBJ2-5; 9 bases match TRBD1. CDR1 and CDR2 (germline): SNHLY, FYNNEI. The CDR3 sequence is 15 residues long. V shed 6 bases, J shed 4 bases, and the junction held 9 bases outside the gene matches. Here the CDR3 reads CASSPLRDRAETQYF. As DNA, the CDR3 is TGTGCCAGCAGCCCCCTCCGGGACAGGGCAGAGACCCAGTACTTC.

The V call is TRBV15, the J call TRBJ1-1; D is perhaps TRBD1 (6 bases). The ends were cut back, 1 base at V and 5 bases at J, with 11 bases in the middle. This CDR3 spans 14 amino acids. Germline-derived CDR1 and CDR2 are LNHNV and YYDKDF (reference sequence). The CDR3 sequence: CATSRGGAETEAFF. Here the CDR3 DNA reads TGTGCCACCAGCAGAGGGGGGGCCGAGACTGAAGCTTTCTTT.

This chain connects TRBV6-5 to TRBJ1-4; D is uncertain. Germline loops: CDR1 MNHEY, CDR2 SVGAGI. The CDR3 sequence is 15 residues long. Trimming stripped 6 bases from V and 4 bases from J, with 15 bases between. The CDR3: CASRASAGLNEKLFF. CDR3 in DNA: TGTGCCAGCAGAGCCAGCGCAGGCCTTAATGAAAAACTGTTTTTT.

The chain carries TRBV19 and TRBJ1-2; perhaps TRBD1 as D (5 bases). Germline loops: CDR1 LNHDA, CDR2 SQIVND (reference sequence). Trimming took off 3 bases at V and 8 bases at J, with 13 bases between the two ends. The CDR3 sequence is 13 residues long. The CDR3 nucleotides read TGTGCCAGTAGTATTTCAGGAAACAGGGGCTACACCTTC. As protein: CASSISGNRGYTF.

CDR3 DNA: TGTGCCACCAGCAGATATACAGGGGGCTGGGAGCAGTACTTC. Translation: CATSRYTGGWEQYF. The chain uses TRBV15 and TRBJ2-7; 9 bases are shared with TRBD1. Germline V gene data show CDR1 as LNHNV and CDR2 as YYDKDF (reference sequence). The CDR3 extends over 14 amino acids. V lost 2 bases, J lost 7 bases, and 6 bases stayed unmatched.

The chain has TRBV18 and TRBJ1-5, with no clear D. This CDR3 contains 17 residues. Trimming took off 5 bases at V and 5 bases at J, with 22 bases between the two ends. The V gene's germline CDR1 is KGHSH and CDR2 LQKENI. CDR3 coding DNA: TGTGCCAGCTCAGCTTATGCCGAAGGACGGTTTGATCAGCCCCAGCATTTT. Its protein product is CASSAYAEGRFDQPQHF.

This chain links TRBV11-2 with TRBJ1-1, with 8 bases aligning to TRBD1. The CDR3 is made up of 15 amino acids. Germline V CDR1 and CDR2: SGHAT, FQNNGV. V lost 0 bases and J lost 2; bases outside the gene matches: 2. CDR3 sequence: CASSLEGQGNTEAFF. CDR3 sequence (DNA): TGTGCCAGCAGCTTAGAAGGACAGGGAAACACTGAAGCTTTCTTT.

The chain employs TRBV28 and TRBJ1-3, with D unclear. The germline V and J ends were trimmed by 1 base and 0 bases, with 10 bases remaining between them. CDR3 length: 16 residues. In germline, CDR1 is MDHEN, CDR2 SYDVKM. The CDR3 loop is CASSLLPSGSGNTIYF. DNA for the CDR3: TGTGCCAGCAGTTTATTGCCCAGCGGCTCTGGAAACACCATATATTTT.

V and J are TRBV11-2 and TRBJ2-1; D unclear. Germline values: CDR1 SGHAT, CDR2 FQNNGV. V shed 4 bases and J shed 8 bases, with 24 bases lying between them. CDR3 length equals 17 residues. Here the CDR3 reads CASSSRVPDGAMDEQFF. The CDR3 DNA follows: TGTGCCAGCAGCTCCCGGGTCCCTGATGGAGCCATGGATGAGCAGTTCTTC.

The CDR3 loop reads CASSPGRGEGTQYF. CDR3 nucleotides: TGTGCCAGCAGTCCCGGGAGAGGGGAAGGGACCCAGTACTTC. The chain employs TRBV27 and TRBJ2-5; D may be TRBD2 (6 bases). Germline loops: CDR1 MNHEY, CDR2 SMNVEV (reference sequence). V was cut by 5 bases and J by 7 bases, with 17 bases left in between. The CDR3 has 14 amino acids.

The chain is built from TRBV5-4 and TRBJ2-1, with no clear D. V lost 4 bases and J 7 bases, leaving 12 bases between the germline ends. CDR3 length: 13 amino acids. Germline V gene sequence: CDR1 SGHNT, CDR2 YYREEE (reference sequence). CDR3 sequence reads: CASSLHAENEQFF. The CDR3 DNA is TGTGCCAGCAGCCTTCACGCAGAAAATGAGCAGTTCTTC.

The rearrangement links TRBV5-1 to TRBJ2-1; tentative D call: TRBD2 (6 bases). The germline gives CDR1 SGHRS, CDR2 YFSETQ. The V gene lost 4 bases and the J gene lost 2 bases, with 16 bases spanning the gap. This CDR3 has 16 residues. CDR3 sequence: CASSLGGYMTYNEQFF. The CDR3, as DNA: TGCGCCAGCAGCCTGGGGGGATACATGACCTACAATGAGCAGTTCTTC.

This clone showed up many times. The sample contains more than one DNA sequence encoding this CDR3. The V and J genes are TRBV5-6 and TRBJ2-3; 10 nucleotides match TRBD2. Germline V CDR1 and CDR2: SGHDT, YYEEEE. V lost 1 base, J lost 3 bases, and 2 bases stayed unmatched. The CDR3 runs to 15 residues. Here the CDR3 DNA reads TGTGCCAGCAGCTTGAAACTAGCGGGGACAGATACGCAGTATTTT. It specifies CASSLKLAGTDTQYF.

The rearrangement joins TRBV30 to TRBJ2-5; TRBD2 aligns across 9 bases. V shed 1 base, J shed 5 bases, and the junction held 8 bases outside the gene matches. CDR1 is GTSNPN, CDR2 SVGIG, per germline (reference sequence). CDR3 size: 15 residues. The CDR3 region is CAWSEFGLAGETQYF. CDR3 DNA: TGTGCCTGGAGTGAATTCGGGCTAGCGGGGGAGACCCAGTACTTC. Full variable domain (rest looked up from reference TRBV30 and TRBJ2-5): SQTIHQWPATLVQPVGSPLSLECTVEGTSNPNLYWYRQAAGRGLQLLFYSVGIGQISSEVPQNLSASRPQDRQFILSSKKLLLSDSGFYLCAWSEFGLAGETQYFGPGTRLLVL.

The chain recombines TRBV27 with TRBJ2-3, with D maybe TRBD2 (6 bases). This CDR3 region has 13 residues. The V gene's germline CDR1 is MNHEY and CDR2 SMNVEV (reference sequence). V lost 3 bases to trimming and J lost 6 bases, with 10 bases between them. The CDR3 spells CASSFRESDTQYF. The CDR3, as DNA: TGTGCCAGCAGTTTCCGGGAGTCCGATACGCAGTATTTT.

The chain employs TRBV5-1 and TRBJ2-3, with 7 bases lining up with TRBD1. The V gene end was trimmed by 5 bases and the J gene end by 4 bases; junction bases not matched to a gene: 13. Per the germline V gene, CDR1 is SGHRS and CDR2 is YFSETQ. The CDR3 has 16 amino acids. CDR3 amino acids: CASSPRRGGGPDTQYF. In nucleotides, the CDR3 is TGCGCCAGCAGTCCGAGACGAGGGGGCGGGCCAGATACGCAGTATTTT.

The gene calls are TRBV28 and TRBJ2-1; tentatively, D is TRBD1 (5 bases). The CDR3 loop spans 15 amino acids. Trimming took 2 bases from V and 8 from J, leaving 16 bases between them. Germline CDR1 is MDHEN and CDR2 is SYDVKM. The CDR3: CASSLVGVGADEQFF. The DNA of the CDR3 is TGTGCCAGCAGTTTAGTCGGTGTAGGGGCGGATGAGCAGTTCTTC.

The J gene is TRBJ2-3, the V gene TRBV2; D may match TRBD1 or TRBD2 (7 bases each). The CDR3 spans 15 residues. Trimming shortened V by 3 bases and J by 3 bases, and 13 bases separated the two germline ends. CDR1 is SNHLY and CDR2 is FYNNEI in the germline V gene. The CDR3, as DNA: TGTGCCAGCAGTGATCAGGGGGGGGAGACAGATACGCAGTATTTT. This gives the protein CASSDQGGETDTQYF.

This clone was seen once. The CDR3 loop is CASSLTSGRGYNEQFF. The CDR3 DNA reads TGTGCCAGCAGCTTAACTAGCGGGAGGGGTTACAATGAGCAGTTCTTC. The chain employs TRBV7-3 and TRBJ2-1; 11 bases map to TRBD2. The CDR3 has 16 residues. The V gene's germline CDR1 is SGHTA and CDR2 FQGTGA. V dropped 0 bases and J dropped 4; count of bases not matched to a gene: 2.